These 13 T cell receptor beta chains were sequenced from one sample in a study of T cell responses to AZD1222 COVID-19 vaccine. Measured with immunoSEQ multiplex PCR; TCRdb has only the in-frame clones, and not every one. The sample has approximately 92,000 clones; 65% to 90% are singletons. The sample was peripheral blood, taken on day 0 of AZD1222 vaccination. The source of these receptors is an adult in good health.

This chain uses TRBV6-1 with TRBJ1-1; 8 bases align to TRBD1. The trim removed 1 base at V and 6 bases at J, leaving 13 bases unmatched. The length of the CDR3 is 17 residues. Germline V gene data show CDR1 as MNHNS and CDR2 as SASEGT. DNA of the CDR3: TGTGCCAGCAGTGAAGAGACCCGTTCAGGGGGCTCCCCTGAAGCTTTCTTT. Translating gives CASSEETRSGGSPEAFF.

The chain carries TRBV4-1 and TRBJ1-2; TRBD1 agrees at 7 bases. CDR3 size: 15 residues. The V and J ends lost 1 base and 3 bases, in that order; junction bases with no gene match: 5. The germline CDR1 and CDR2 sequences are MGHRA and YSYEKL. CDR3 in DNA: TGCGCCAGCAGCCAAGTCTCGACAGGGCACTATGGCTACACCTTC. It codes for CASSQVSTGHYGYTF.

This chain connects TRBV4-1 to TRBJ2-2; TRBD2 agrees at 9 bases. The CDR3 length is 21 residues. The V and J ends lost 0 bases and 0 bases, in that order; junction bases with no gene match: 14. Germline V gene data show CDR1 as MGHRA and CDR2 as YSYEKL. In nucleotides, the CDR3 is TGCGCCAGCAGCCAAGATCGGGGGGTCGGGCGACTAGCGGCGAACACCGGGGAGCTGTTTTTT. Protein sequence: CASSQDRGVGRLAANTGELFF.

This clone was detected only once. The V call is TRBV29-1, the J call TRBJ1-1; TRBD1 might be the D (6 bases). Between the trimmed V and J ends, which lost 6 bases and 6 bases, there was a span of 11 bases. The CDR3 is made up of 11 amino acids. Per germline, CDR1 SQVTM and CDR2 ANQGSEA. CDR3 sequence reads: CSVHRDPEAFF. DNA of the CDR3: TGCAGCGTACACAGGGACCCTGAAGCTTTCTTT.

In this sample, this clone turned up once. This chain links TRBV29-1 with TRBJ2-3; 7 bases align to TRBD1. Germline loops: CDR1 SQVTM, CDR2 ANQGSEA. The CDR3 length is 13 residues. V lost 4 bases and J lost 0; bases outside the gene matches: 1. The CDR3 sequence: CSVGQGSTDTQYF. Here the CDR3 DNA reads TGCAGCGTTGGACAGGGAAGCACAGATACGCAGTATTTT.

The chain employs TRBV11-2 and TRBJ2-3; either TRBD1 or TRBD2 may supply D (5 bases each). The CDR3 loop spans 15 amino acids. The V gene lost 5 bases and the J gene lost 3 bases, with 15 bases spanning the gap. The germline gives CDR1 SGHAT, CDR2 FQNNGV. The CDR3 protein is CASSASSWGTDTQYF. The CDR3 DNA reads TGTGCCAGCAGCGCCTCATCCTGGGGGACAGATACGCAGTATTTT.

The V gene is TRBV7-2, the J gene TRBJ1-3; D unclear. Germline CDR1 is SGHTA and CDR2 is FQGNSA. The CDR3 loop spans 14 amino acids. Trimming cost V 1 base and J 4 bases, with 8 bases left between them. CDR3 region: CASSLGIGGNTIYF. The CDR3 DNA is TGTGCCAGCAGCTTAGGGATAGGAGGAAACACCATATATTTT.

This chain uses TRBV28 with TRBJ1-5; tentative D call: TRBD1 (6 bases). The ends were cut back, 5 bases at V and 4 bases at J, with 15 bases in the middle. Looked up from germline, CDR1 is MDHEN and CDR2 is SYDVKM. This CDR3 has 15 amino acids. CDR3 region: CASSPPRGANQPQHF. The CDR3 nucleotides are TGTGCCAGCAGTCCCCCCCGGGGGGCAAATCAGCCCCAGCATTTT.

The rearrangement joins TRBV19 to TRBJ1-1; no firm D call. The germline V and J ends were trimmed by 8 bases and 5 bases, with 6 bases remaining between them. CDR3 length equals 10 residues. CDR1 is LNHDA, CDR2 SQIVND, per germline (reference sequence). The CDR3 loop is CASPHTEAFF. The CDR3 DNA reads as TGTGCCAGTCCCCATACTGAAGCTTTCTTT.

This chain links TRBV6-1 with TRBJ2-7, with unresolved D. Germline values: CDR1 MNHNS, CDR2 SASEGT. CDR3 length equals 15 residues. The V end was cut by 2 bases, the J end by 0 bases, with 11 bases between. Here the CDR3 DNA reads TGTGCCAGCAGTGAACTGGGCGTAAGCTCCTACGAGCAGTACTTC. Translation gives CASSELGVSSYEQYF.

The chain uses TRBV3-1 (or the pseudogene TRBV3-2) and TRBJ2-5, with D hard to call. Per germline, CDR1 LGHDT and CDR2 YNNKEL (reference sequence). Trimming cost V 3 bases and J 1 base, with 12 bases left between them. This CDR3 is built from 15 residues. The CDR3: CASSHQDLLQETQYF. For the CDR3, the DNA is TGTGCCAGCAGCCACCAGGACCTACTCCAAGAGACCCAGTACTTC.

The chain employs TRBV6-5 and TRBJ1-2; TRBD1 is a possible D gene (6 bases). The CDR3 covers 13 residues. Trimming stripped 7 bases from V and 4 bases from J, with 13 bases between. From germline, CDR1 is MNHEY and CDR2 SVGAGI. The CDR3 loop reads CASTNGQIYGYTF. For the CDR3, the DNA is TGTGCCAGCACCAACGGACAGATCTATGGCTACACCTTC.

The chain joins TRBV23-1 to TRBJ2-7; TRBD1 or TRBD2 may be the D gene (6 bases each). TRBV23-1 is labeled an ORF, and its function is uncertain. The CDR3 is made up of 17 amino acids. The V end was cut by 2 bases, the J end by 2 bases, with 19 bases between. The CDR3 is CASSQPKWRRGPYEQYF. CDR3 DNA sequence: TGCGCCAGCAGTCAACCAAAATGGCGACGGGGGCCCTACGAGCAGTACTTC.